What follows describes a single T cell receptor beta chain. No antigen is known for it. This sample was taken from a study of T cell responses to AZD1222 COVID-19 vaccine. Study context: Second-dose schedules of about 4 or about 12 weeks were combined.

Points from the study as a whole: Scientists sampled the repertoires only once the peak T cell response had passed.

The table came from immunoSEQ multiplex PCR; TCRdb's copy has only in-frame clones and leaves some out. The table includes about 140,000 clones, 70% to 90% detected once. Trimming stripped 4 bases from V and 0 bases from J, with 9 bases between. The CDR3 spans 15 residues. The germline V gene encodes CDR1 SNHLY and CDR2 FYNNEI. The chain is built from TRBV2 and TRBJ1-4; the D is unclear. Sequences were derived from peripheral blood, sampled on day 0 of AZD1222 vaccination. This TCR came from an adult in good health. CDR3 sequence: CASSASAATNEKLFF. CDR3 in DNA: TGTGCCAGCAGTGCCAGTGCTGCAACTAATGAAAAACTGTTTTTT.